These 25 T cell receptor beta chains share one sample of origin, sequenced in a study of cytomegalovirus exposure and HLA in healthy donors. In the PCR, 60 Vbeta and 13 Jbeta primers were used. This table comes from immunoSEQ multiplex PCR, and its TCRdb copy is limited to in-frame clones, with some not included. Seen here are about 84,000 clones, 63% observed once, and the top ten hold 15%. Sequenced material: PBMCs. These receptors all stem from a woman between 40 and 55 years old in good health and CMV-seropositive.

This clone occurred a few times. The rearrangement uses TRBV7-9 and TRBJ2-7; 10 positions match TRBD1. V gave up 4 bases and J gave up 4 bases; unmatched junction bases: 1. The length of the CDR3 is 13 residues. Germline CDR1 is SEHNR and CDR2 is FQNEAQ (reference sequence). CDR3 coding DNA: TGTGCCAGCAGCTGGGGACAGGGGTACGAGCAGTACTTC. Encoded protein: CASSWGQGYEQYF.

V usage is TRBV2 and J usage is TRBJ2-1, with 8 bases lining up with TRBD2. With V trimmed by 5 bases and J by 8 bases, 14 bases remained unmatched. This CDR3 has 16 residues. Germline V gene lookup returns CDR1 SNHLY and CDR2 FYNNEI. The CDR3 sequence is CASSSRREGLSDEQFF. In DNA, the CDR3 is TGTGCCAGCAGTTCGAGACGGGAGGGCCTCTCCGATGAGCAGTTCTTC.

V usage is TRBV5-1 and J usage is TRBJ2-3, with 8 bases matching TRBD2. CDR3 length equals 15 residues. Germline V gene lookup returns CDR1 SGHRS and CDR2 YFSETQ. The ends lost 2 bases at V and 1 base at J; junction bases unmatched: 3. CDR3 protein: CASSLLGGGTDTQYF. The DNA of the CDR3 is TGCGCCAGCAGCTTACTCGGGGGGGGCACAGATACGCAGTATTTT.

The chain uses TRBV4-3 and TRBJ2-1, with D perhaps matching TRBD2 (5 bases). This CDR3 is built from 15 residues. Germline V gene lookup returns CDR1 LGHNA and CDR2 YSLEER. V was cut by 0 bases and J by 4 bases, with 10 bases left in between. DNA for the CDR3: TGCGCCAGCAGCCAAGAGGTACTAGAGTACAATGAGCAGTTCTTC. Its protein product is CASSQEVLEYNEQFF.

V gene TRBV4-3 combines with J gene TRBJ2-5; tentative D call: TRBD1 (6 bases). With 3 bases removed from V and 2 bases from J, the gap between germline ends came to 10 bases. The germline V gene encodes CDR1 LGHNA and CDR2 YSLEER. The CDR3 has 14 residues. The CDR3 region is CASSQYQGQETQYF. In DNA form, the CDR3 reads TGCGCCAGCAGCCAGTACCAGGGGCAAGAGACCCAGTACTTC.

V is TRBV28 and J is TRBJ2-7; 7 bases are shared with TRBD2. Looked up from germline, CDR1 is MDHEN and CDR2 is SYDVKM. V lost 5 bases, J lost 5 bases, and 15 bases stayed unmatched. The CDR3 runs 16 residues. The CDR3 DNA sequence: TGTGCCAGCAGTGCCCGGGGAGCGGGAAACCCCCACGAGCAGTACTTC. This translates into CASSARGAGNPHEQYF.

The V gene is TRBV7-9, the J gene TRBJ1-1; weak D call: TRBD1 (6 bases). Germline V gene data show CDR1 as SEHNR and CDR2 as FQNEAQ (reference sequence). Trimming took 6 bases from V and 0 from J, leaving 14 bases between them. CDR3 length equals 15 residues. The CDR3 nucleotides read TGTGCCAGCAGTTCGCAGGGGACTATGAACACTGAAGCTTTCTTT. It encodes CASSSQGTMNTEAFF.

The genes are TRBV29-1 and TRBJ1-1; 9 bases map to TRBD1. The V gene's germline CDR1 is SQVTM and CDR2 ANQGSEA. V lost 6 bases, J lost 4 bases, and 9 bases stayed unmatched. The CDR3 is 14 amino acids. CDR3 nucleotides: TGCAGCGTGACCCCGGGACAGGGATCCACTGAAGCTTTCTTT. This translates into CSVTPGQGSTEAFF. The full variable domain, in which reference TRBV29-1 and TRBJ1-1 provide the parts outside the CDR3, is SAVISQKPSRDICQRGTSLTIQCQVDSQVTMMFWYRQQPGQSLTLIATANQGSEATYESGFVIDKFPISRPNLTFSTLTVSNMSPEDSSIYLCSVTPGQGSTEAFFGQGTRLTVV.

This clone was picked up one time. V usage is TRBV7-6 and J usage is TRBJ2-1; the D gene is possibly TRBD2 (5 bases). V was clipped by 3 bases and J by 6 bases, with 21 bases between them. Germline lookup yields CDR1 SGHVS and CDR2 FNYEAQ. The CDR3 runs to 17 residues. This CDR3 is CASSLHLGGPNTNEQFF. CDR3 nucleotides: TGTGCCAGCAGCTTGCACCTGGGCGGGCCAAATACCAATGAGCAGTTCTTC.

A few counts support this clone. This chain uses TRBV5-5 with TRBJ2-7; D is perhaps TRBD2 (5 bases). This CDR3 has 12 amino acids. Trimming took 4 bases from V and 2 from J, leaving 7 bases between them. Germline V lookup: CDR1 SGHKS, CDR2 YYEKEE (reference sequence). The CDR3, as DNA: TGTGCCAGCAGCGTCGGGACCTACGAGCAGTACTTC. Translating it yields CASSVGTYEQYF.

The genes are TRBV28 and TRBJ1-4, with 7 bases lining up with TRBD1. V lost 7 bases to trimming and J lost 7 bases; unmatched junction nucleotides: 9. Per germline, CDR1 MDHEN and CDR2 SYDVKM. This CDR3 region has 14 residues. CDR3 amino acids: CASTRQGWGEKLFF. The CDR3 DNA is TGTGCCAGCACGAGACAGGGATGGGGTGAAAAACTGTTTTTT. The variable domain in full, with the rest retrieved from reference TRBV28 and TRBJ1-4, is DVKVTQSSRYLVKRTGEKVFLECVQDMDHENMFWYRQDPGLGLRLIYFSYDVKMKEKGDIPEGYSVSREKKERFSLILESASTNQTSMYLCASTRQGWGEKLFFGSGTQLSVL.

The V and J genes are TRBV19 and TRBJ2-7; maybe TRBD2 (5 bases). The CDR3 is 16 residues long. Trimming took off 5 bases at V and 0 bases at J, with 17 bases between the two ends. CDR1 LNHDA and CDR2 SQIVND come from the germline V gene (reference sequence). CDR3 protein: CASSSFSGTYSYEQYF. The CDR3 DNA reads TGTGCCAGTAGTTCCTTCAGCGGAACCTACTCCTACGAGCAGTACTTC.

CDR3 bases: TGTGCCAGCAGTCCGGGACTAGCGGGAGTGAGGTCCTACAATGAGCAGTTCTTC. Residues: CASSPGLAGVRSYNEQFF. The genes are TRBV28 and TRBJ2-1; 14 bases are shared with TRBD2. The CDR3 runs to 18 residues. Germline values: CDR1 MDHEN, CDR2 SYDVKM. V dropped 5 bases and J dropped 1; count of bases not matched to a gene: 7.

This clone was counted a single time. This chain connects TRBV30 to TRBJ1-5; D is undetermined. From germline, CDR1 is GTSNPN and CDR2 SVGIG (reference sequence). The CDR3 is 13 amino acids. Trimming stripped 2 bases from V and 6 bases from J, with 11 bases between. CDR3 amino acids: CAWSPDSRQPQHF. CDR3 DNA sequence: TGTGCCTGGAGTCCCGACTCCCGTCAGCCCCAGCATTTT.

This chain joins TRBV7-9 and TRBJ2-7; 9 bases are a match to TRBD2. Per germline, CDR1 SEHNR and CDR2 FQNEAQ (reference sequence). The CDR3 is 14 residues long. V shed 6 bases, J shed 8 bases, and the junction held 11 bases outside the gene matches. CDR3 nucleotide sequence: TGTGCCAGCAGGAAACAGGGGACTAGCTTTAAGCAGTACTTC. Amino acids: CASRKQGTSFKQYF.

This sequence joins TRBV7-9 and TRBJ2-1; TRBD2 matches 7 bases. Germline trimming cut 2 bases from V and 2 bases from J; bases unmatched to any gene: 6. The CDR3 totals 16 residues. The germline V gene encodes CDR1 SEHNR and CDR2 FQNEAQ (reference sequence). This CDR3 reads CASSLPLAEAYNEQFF. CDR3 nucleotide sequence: TGTGCCAGCAGCTTACCCCTAGCGGAGGCCTACAATGAGCAGTTCTTC. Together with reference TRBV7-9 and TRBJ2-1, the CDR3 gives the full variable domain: DTGVSQNPRHKITKRGQNVTFRCDPISEHNRLYWYRQTLGQGPEFLTYFQNEAQLEKSRLLSDRFSAERPKGSFSTLEIQRTEQGDSAMYLCASSLPLAEAYNEQFFGPGTRLTVL.

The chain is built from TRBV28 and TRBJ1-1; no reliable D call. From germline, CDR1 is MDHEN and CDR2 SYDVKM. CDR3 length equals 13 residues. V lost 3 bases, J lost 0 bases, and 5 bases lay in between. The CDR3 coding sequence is TGTGCCAGCAGTTTTCCAATGAACACTGAAGCTTTCTTT. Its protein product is CASSFPMNTEAFF.

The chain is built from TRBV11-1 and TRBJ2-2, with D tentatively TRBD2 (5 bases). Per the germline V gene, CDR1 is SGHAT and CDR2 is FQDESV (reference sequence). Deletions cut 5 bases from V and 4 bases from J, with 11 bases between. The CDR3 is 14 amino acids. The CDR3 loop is CASSIPGSTGELFF. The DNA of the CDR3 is TGTGCCAGCAGCATCCCGGGATCCACCGGGGAGCTGTTTTTT.

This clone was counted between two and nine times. CDR3 amino acids: CASSVAGGEQYF. For the CDR3, the DNA is TGCGCCAGCAGTGTAGCGGGTGGCGAGCAGTACTTC. The V and J genes are TRBV10-1 and TRBJ2-7; 7 nucleotides agree with TRBD2. The CDR3 is 12 amino acids. V lost 4 bases and J lost 6; bases outside the gene matches: 3. The germline CDR1 and CDR2 sequences are WNHNN and SYGVQD (reference sequence).

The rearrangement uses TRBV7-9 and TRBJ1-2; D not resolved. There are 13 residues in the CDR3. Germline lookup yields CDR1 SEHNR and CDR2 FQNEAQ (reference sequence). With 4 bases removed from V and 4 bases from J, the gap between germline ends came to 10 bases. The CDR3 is CASSSGGSYGYTF. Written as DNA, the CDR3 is TGTGCCAGCAGCTCCGGCGGGAGCTATGGCTACACCTTC.

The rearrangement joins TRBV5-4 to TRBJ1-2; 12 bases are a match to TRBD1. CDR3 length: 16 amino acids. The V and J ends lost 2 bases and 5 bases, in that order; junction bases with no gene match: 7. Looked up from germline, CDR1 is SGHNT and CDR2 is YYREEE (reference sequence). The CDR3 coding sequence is TGTGCCAGCAGCTTATCGTTGGGACAGGGGGCTTATGGCTACACCTTC. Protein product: CASSLSLGQGAYGYTF.

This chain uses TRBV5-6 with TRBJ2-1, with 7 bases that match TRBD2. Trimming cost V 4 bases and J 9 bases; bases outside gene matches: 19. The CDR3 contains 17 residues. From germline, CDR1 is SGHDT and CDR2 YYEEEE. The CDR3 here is CASSSFTSGRVFSEQFF. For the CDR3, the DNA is TGTGCCAGCAGCAGCTTTACGAGTGGGAGGGTTTTCAGTGAGCAGTTCTTC. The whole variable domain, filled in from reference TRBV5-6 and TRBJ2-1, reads DAGVTQSPTHLIKTRGQQVTLRCSPKSGHDTVSWYQQALGQGPQFIFQYYEEEERQRGNFPDRFSGHQFPNYSSELNVNALLLGDSALYLCASSSFTSGRVFSEQFFGPGTRLTVL.

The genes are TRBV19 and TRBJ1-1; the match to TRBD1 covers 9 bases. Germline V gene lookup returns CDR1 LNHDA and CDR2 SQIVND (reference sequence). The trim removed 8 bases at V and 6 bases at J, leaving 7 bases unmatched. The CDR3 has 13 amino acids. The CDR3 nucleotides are TGTGCCAGTGGGACAGGGAGGTACGCTGAAGCTTTCTTT. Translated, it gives CASGTGRYAEAFF.

Here the CDR3 reads CASSLDPRGSGATNEKLFF. The CDR3 nucleotides are TGTGCCAGCAGCTTAGACCCCCGGGGGAGTGGGGCAACTAATGAAAAACTGTTTTTT. The chain combines TRBV7-2 with TRBJ1-4; D is possibly TRBD1 (5 bases). The CDR3 is 19 amino acids. Looked up from germline, CDR1 is SGHTA and CDR2 is FQGNSA. Trimming took off 1 base at V and 0 bases at J, with 18 bases between the two ends.

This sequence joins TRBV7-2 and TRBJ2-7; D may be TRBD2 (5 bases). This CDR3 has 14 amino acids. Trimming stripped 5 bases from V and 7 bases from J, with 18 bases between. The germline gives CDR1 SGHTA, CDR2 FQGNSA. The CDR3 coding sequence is TGTGCCAGCAGCACCCGACTACCTGGGAGAGAGCAGTACTTC. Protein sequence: CASSTRLPGREQYF.